This record concerns one TCR beta chain sequence. This CDR3 comprises 16 residues. Losses at the gene ends were 3 bases for V and 2 bases for J; bases not matched to a gene: 8. The germline V gene has CDR1 DFQATT and CDR2 SNEGSKA (reference sequence). This sample stems from a study of CD8 T cells in Susac syndrome. Random hexamers primed reverse transcription of about 0.45 to 1 ug RNA. TCRdb reprocessed the immunoSEQ multiplex PCR reads with MiXCR, giving one entry per CDR3 protein. This sample has around 200,000 distinct CDR3 sequences, with approximately 95% found just once. Sequencing was done on a sample of CD4+ T cells from PBMCs. This TCR came from a human donor with multiple sclerosis. The chain combines TRBV20-1 with TRBJ2-3; 10 nucleotides agree with TRBD2. The CDR3 region has the DNA TGCAGTGCTAGCAGGGCTAGCGGGGGACCCACAGATACGCAGTATTTT. It translates to CSASRASGGPTDTQYF.